This T cell receptor (beta chain) was profiled in a study of blood T cell repertoires in COVID-19. At the level of the study: Whether acute or convalescent, the COVID-19 samples came from the United States, Italy and Spain.

The germline V gene encodes CDR1 LGHNA and CDR2 YSLEER. Trimming took 0 bases from V and 0 from J, leaving 6 bases between them. This CDR3 has 16 amino acids. In terms of age and location, participants ranged from roughly 18 to 100 years and lived in about two dozen US areas. Assignment of participants to cohorts was predicated upon participant-reported clinical history. Original processing notes: Reference gene primer amplification gave estimated nucleated cell counts. The repertoire was sequenced with immunoSEQ multiplex PCR; TCRdb's copy has only in-frame clones and lacks some. For V, J and clone size, that table is used; D and trimming come from the DNA. The sample lists under 200,000 clones, about 83% occurring once.

This clonotype originated in a man aged 40-55 years with acute COVID-19. Specimen: PBMCs or T cells enriched from blood (not recorded which). The genes are TRBV4-3 and TRBJ2-6; D not certain. The CDR3 DNA sequence: TGCGCCAGCAGCCAAGAGTACATCTCTGGGGCCAACGTCCTGACTTTC. This gives the protein CASSQEYISGANVLTF.